Below, one TCR beta chain is given with its context. The antigen remains unidentified. This sample is part of a study of long-term antiretroviral therapy in people with HIV. Study conclusions and caveats: CDR3 length ranges were narrower in HIV repertoires than in controls. Therapy changes, viral resistance and ART adherence were not documented in the available data.

Per the germline V gene, CDR1 is MNHNY and CDR2 is SVGAGI (reference sequence). The length of the CDR3 is 13 residues. V shed 5 bases and J shed 7 bases, with 14 bases lying between them. Investigators performed immunoSEQ version v3.0 at survey level. This table comes from immunoSEQ multiplex PCR, and its TCRdb copy is limited to in-frame clones, with some not included. Here the sample spans 15,000 to 20,000 clones, approximately 85% being singletons. The sample here was unsorted PBMCs, taken at the start of antiretroviral therapy, before treatment. The receptor was isolated from a man younger than 30 with HIV. The chain links TRBV6-6 to TRBJ1-1; D ambiguous. Written as DNA, the CDR3 is TGTGCCAGCAGTCTAAATCCGGAATATGAAGCTTTCTTT. This codes for CASSLNPEYEAFF.